This T cell receptor (beta chain) was documented in a study of PD-1 blockade in classical Hodgkin lymphoma. No patient escaped relapse after autologous stem cell transplantation, and brentuximab vedotin exposure varied. The repertoire was sequenced with immunoSEQ multiplex PCR; TCRdb's copy has only in-frame clones and lacks some. The data contain some 38,000 clones, 76% of them singletons. Notes on this clone: The target antigen is unknown.

Study-level points and caveats: TCR diversity rose significantly by C4D1 in CD4+ but not CD8+ cells. Complete responders matched newly diagnosed patients in baseline diversity. Reported baseline diversity: healthy donors highest, relapsed/refractory patients lowest.

CDR1 and CDR2 from the germline V gene are SGHRS and YFSETQ. With 4 bases removed from V and 6 bases from J, the gap between germline ends came to 20 bases. The CDR3 totals 15 residues. The chain combines TRBV5-1 with TRBJ2-7, with D possibly TRBD2 on 6 matching bases. The TCR comes from a human donor with classical Hodgkin lymphoma. The sequences come from peripheral blood mononuclear cells (PBMCs), collected before the second cycle of nivolumab. The CDR3 protein is CASSQEGGSDGEQYF. The CDR3 DNA reads TGCGCCAGCAGCCAGGAGGGTGGTAGCGACGGCGAGCAGTACTTC.